The rows below give T cell receptor beta chains drawn from one sample of a study of Ad26.COV2.S vaccination and SARS-CoV-2 variants. Clones were read by immunoSEQ multiplex PCR, and TCRdb kept only the in-frame ones, dropping some. Of around 320,000 clones listed, about 86% are singletons. Sequences were derived from peripheral blood, sampled in a trial of Ad26.COV2.S vaccine versus placebo. These receptors all stem from a person between 18 and 65 years old who received the Ad26.COV2.S COVID-19 vaccine or a placebo. Both conserved end residues are part of each CDR3. A D gene is named only where the DNA matches it firmly. Some rows have no size entry. The others give once, few or many, or a class for an expanded clone.

-	TRBV15	TRBJ1-2	once	CATSRDLRVPNYGYTF	TGTGCCACCAGCAGAGATCTCCGGGTTCCAAACTATGGCTACACCTTC
TRBD1	TRBV18	TRBJ2-7	-	CASSQAGTVPDYEQYF	TGTGCCAGCTCACAAGCCGGGACAGTTCCTGACTACGAGCAGTACTTC
-	TRBV29-1	TRBJ2-1	-	CSAPGTTYNEQFF	TGCAGCGCCCCAGGGACGACGTACAATGAGCAGTTCTTC
-	TRBV4-1	TRBJ1-5	-	CASSQELGISNQPQHF	TGCGCCAGCAGCCAAGAACTGGGGATTAGCAATCAGCCCCAGCATTTT
TRBD1	TRBV5-1	TRBJ1-4	-	CASSLSLQGHNEKLFF	TGCGCCAGCAGCTTGTCGCTACAGGGGCATAATGAAAAACTGTTTTTT
TRBD2	TRBV9	TRBJ2-3	-	CASSVAPSGGVDTQYF	TGTGCCAGCAGCGTAGCCCCTAGCGGGGGTGTGGATACGCAGTATTTT
-	TRBV5-4	TRBJ1-1	-	CASSLDGQIELGNTEAFF	TGTGCCAGCAGCTTGGATGGTCAGATAGAACTCGGGAACACTGAAGCTTTCTTT
-	TRBV10-1	TRBJ2-7	-	CASSESGGFYEQYF	TGCGCCAGCAGTGAGTCAGGAGGTTTCTACGAGCAGTACTTC
-	TRBV5-6	TRBJ2-6	-	CASSLGGSGANVLTF	TGTGCCAGCAGCTTGGGGGGCTCTGGGGCCAACGTCCTGACTTTC
TRBD2	TRBV19	TRBJ2-3	-	CASSMARERGTQYF	TGTGCCAGTAGTATGGCCAGGGAGCGGGGTACGCAGTATTTT
TRBD1	TRBV7-2	TRBJ2-2	-	CASIQGVWGELFF	TGTGCCAGCATCCAGGGGGTTTGGGGGGAGCTGTTTTTT
TRBD1	TRBV11-2	TRBJ2-7	-	CASSFGQGYEQYF	TGTGCCAGCAGCTTTGGACAGGGTTACGAGCAGTACTTC
-	TRBV5-1	TRBJ2-1	-	CASSFGIPTNEQFF	TGCGCCAGCAGCTTCGGGATCCCTACGAATGAGCAGTTCTTC
TRBD1	TRBV5-6	TRBJ2-1	-	CASSFDRGPYNEQFF	TGTGCCAGCAGCTTCGACAGGGGGCCCTACAATGAGCAGTTCTTC